The 5 T cell receptor beta chains below come from one sample, sequenced in a study of T cell responses to AZD1222 COVID-19 vaccine (dated by TCRdb to about 2021). Libraries came from the immunoSEQ multiplex PCR assay. TCRdb provides this immuneACCESS table in a form limited to in-frame rearrangements. Some clones are lacking; in checked studies, under half of them reflect an unresolved V gene, and why the rest are absent is not known. The sample data list roughly 150,000 clones, and roughly 92% of these were observed just once. 1.6% of the sample comes from the top ten. Sample time point, as interpreted from the label and publication: baseline before first vaccination. Sample: peripheral blood, taken on day 0 of AZD1222 vaccination. These receptors came from an adult in good health.

This chain links TRBV6-6 with TRBJ2-1; 7 positions match TRBD1. This CDR3 is 12 amino acids long. CDR1 and CDR2 from the germline V gene are MNHNY and SVGAGI (reference sequence). V was pared by 0 bases and J by 16 bases, with 6 bases of the junction left unmatched. The CDR3 coding sequence is TGTGCCAGCAGTTACTCGACAGGGCGACGATTCTTC. Protein sequence: CASSYSTGRRFF.

The chain links TRBV2 to TRBJ1-2, with D possibly matching TRBD1 (6 bases). The CDR3 runs to 13 residues. Between the trimmed V and J ends, which lost 6 bases and 6 bases, there was a span of 14 bases. Germline CDR1 is SNHLY and CDR2 is FYNNEI. Here the CDR3 reads CASRSTGLHGYTF. As DNA, the CDR3 is TGTGCCAGCAGGTCCACAGGGCTCCATGGCTACACCTTC.

J is TRBJ1-1 and V is TRBV7-2; D might be TRBD1 (5 bases). This CDR3 has 14 residues. Deletions cut 3 bases from V and 5 bases from J, with 13 bases between. CDR1 SGHTA and CDR2 FQGNSA come from the germline V gene. The CDR3 region is CASSFRGGKTEAFF. In DNA, the CDR3 is TGTGCCAGCAGCTTTCGGGGGGGTAAAACTGAAGCTTTCTTT.

This clone has a single count. One junction end does not reproduce the germline sequence, and a read error may be involved. The chain is built from TRBV30 and TRBJ1-1; D remains ambiguous. This CDR3 comprises 11 residues. From germline, CDR1 is GTSNPN and CDR2 SVGIG (reference sequence). CDR3 sequence: CAGRENTEAFF. CDR3 DNA: TGTGCCGGGAGAGAGAACACTGAAGCTTTCTTT. Looking up the rest from reference TRBV30 and TRBJ1-1 gives the full variable domain: SQTIHQWPATLVQPVGSPLSLECTVEGTSNPNLYWYRQAAGRGLQLLFYSVGIGQISSEVPQNLSASRPQDRQFILSSKKLLLSDSGFYLCAGRENTEAFFGQGTRLTVV.

CDR3 DNA sequence: TGTGCCAGCGGGGAGCGGGAGGGCCCTCGCACAGATACGCAGTATTTT. Translating gives CASGEREGPRTDTQYF. V usage is TRBV3-1 (or the pseudogene TRBV3-2) and J usage is TRBJ2-3; 10 bases align to TRBD2. The J segment lost 1 base and the V segment lost 8 bases, leaving 9 bases of the junction unmatched. Germline V gene sequence: CDR1 LGHDT, CDR2 YNNKEL (reference sequence). The CDR3 runs 16 residues.